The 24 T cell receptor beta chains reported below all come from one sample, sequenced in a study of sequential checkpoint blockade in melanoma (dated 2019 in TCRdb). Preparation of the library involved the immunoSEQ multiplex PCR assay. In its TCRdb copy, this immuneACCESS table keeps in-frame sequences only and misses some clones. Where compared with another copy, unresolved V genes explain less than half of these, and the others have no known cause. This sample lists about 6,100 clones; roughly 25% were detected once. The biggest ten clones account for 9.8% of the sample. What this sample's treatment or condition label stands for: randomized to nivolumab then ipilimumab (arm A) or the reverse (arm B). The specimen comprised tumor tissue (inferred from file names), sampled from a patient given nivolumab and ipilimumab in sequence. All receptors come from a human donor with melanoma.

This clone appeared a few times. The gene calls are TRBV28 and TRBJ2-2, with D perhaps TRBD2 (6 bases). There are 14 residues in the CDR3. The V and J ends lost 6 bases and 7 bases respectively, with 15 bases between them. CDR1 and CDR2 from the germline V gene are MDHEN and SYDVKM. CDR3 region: CASSLGGSGGELFF. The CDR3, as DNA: TGTGCCAGCAGCTTGGGGGGATCGGGCGGGGAGCTGTTTTTT.

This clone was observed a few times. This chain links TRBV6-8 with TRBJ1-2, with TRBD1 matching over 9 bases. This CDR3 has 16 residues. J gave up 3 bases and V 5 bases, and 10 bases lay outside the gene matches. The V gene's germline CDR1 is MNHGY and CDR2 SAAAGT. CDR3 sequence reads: CASSSPGTGLDYGYTF. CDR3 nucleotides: TGTGCCAGCAGTAGCCCCGGGACAGGGCTTGACTATGGCTACACCTTC.

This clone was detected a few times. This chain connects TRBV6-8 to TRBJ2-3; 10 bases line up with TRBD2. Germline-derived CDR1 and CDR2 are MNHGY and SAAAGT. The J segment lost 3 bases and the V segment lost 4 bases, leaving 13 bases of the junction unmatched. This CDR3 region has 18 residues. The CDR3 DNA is TGTGCCAGCAGTTTAATAACCAGACTAGCGGGTGGTACAGATACGCAGTATTTT. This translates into CASSLITRLAGGTDTQYF.

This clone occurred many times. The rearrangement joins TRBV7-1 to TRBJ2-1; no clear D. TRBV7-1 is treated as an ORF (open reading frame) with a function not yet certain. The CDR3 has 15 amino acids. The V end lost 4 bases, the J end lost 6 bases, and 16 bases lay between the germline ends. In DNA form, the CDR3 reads TGTGCCAGCAGCTTACTTGGTACGGAGACCAATGAGCAGTTCTTC. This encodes CASSLLGTETNEQFF.

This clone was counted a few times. The CDR3 nucleotides read TGTGCCAGCAGCTTTTCCAGGGATAGCGGGATATACAATGAGCAGTTCTTC. Its protein is CASSFSRDSGIYNEQFF. This chain connects TRBV11-3 to TRBJ2-1, with TRBD2 matching 8 bases. V shed 3 bases, J shed 4 bases, and the junction held 11 bases outside the gene matches. CDR1 is SGHNT, CDR2 YENEEA, per germline. This CDR3 spans 17 amino acids.

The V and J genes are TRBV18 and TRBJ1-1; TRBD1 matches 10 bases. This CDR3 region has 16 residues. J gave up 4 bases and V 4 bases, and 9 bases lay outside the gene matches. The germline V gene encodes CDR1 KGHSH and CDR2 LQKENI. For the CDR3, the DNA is TGTGCCAGCTCACGGGGGCAGGGACAGGGGTTCACTGAAGCTTTCTTT. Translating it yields CASSRGQGQGFTEAFF.

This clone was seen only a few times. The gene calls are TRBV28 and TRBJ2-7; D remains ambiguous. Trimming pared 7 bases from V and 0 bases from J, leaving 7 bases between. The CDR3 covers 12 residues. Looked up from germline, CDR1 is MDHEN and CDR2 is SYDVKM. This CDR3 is CASTADSYEQYF. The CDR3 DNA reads TGTGCCAGCACCGCCGACTCCTACGAGCAGTACTTC. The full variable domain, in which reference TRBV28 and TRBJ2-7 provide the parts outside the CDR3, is DVKVTQSSRYLVKRTGEKVFLECVQDMDHENMFWYRQDPGLGLRLIYFSYDVKMKEKGDIPEGYSVSREKKERFSLILESASTNQTSMYLCASTADSYEQYFGPGTRLTVT.

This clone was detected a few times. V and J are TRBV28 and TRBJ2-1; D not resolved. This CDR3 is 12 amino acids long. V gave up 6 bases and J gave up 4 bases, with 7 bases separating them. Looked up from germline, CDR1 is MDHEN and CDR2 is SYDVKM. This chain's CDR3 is CASSHQYNEQFF. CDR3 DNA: TGTGCCAGCAGCCACCAGTACAATGAGCAGTTCTTC.

CDR3 residues: CASSFSGSSYEQYF. CDR3 bases: TGTGCCAGCAGTTTCAGTGGGAGCTCCTACGAGCAGTACTTC. V and J are TRBV28 and TRBJ2-7, with a tentative D call TRBD2 (5 bases). The CDR3 consists of 14 residues. Trimming took 3 bases from V and 0 from J, leaving 9 bases between them. Germline CDR1 MDHEN, CDR2 SYDVKM.

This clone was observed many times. DNA for the CDR3: TGTGCCAGCAGCCAAATTGTGGGGTTCTTAGGTGGCTACACCTTC. Translated, it gives CASSQIVGFLGGYTF. The chain couples TRBV11-3 to TRBJ1-2; no clear D. The CDR3 is 15 amino acids. Trimming took 5 bases from V and 7 from J, leaving 20 bases between them. Per germline, CDR1 SGHNT and CDR2 YENEEA.

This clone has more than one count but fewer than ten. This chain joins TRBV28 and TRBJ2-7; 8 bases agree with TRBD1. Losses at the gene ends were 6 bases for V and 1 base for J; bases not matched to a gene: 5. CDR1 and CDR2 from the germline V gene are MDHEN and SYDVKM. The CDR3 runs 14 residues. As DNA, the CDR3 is TGTGCCAGCAGCTCAGGGACAGGATCCTACGAGCAGTACTTC. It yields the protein CASSSGTGSYEQYF.

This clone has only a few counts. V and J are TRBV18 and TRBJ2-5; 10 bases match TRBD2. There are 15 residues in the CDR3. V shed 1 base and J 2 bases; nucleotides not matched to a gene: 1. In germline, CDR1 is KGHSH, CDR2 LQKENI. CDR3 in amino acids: CASSPQTSGQETQYF. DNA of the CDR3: TGTGCCAGCTCACCACAGACTAGCGGGCAAGAGACCCAGTACTTC. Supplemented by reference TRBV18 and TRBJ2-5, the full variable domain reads NAGVMQNPRHLVRRRGQEARLRCSPMKGHSHVYWYRQLPEEGLKFMVYLQKENIIDESGMPKERFSAEFPKEGPSILRIQQVVRGDSAAYFCASSPQTSGQETQYFGPGTRLLVL.

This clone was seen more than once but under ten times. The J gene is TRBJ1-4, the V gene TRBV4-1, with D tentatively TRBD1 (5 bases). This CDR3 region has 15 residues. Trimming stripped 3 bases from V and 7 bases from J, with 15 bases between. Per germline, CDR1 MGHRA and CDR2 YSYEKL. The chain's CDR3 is CASSHISDMTEKLFF. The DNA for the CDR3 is TGCGCCAGCAGCCATATATCGGACATGACTGAAAAACTGTTTTTT.

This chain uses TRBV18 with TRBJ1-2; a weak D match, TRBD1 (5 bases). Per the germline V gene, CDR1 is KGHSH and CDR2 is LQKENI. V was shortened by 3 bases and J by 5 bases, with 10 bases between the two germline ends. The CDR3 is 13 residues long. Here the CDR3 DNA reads TGTGCCAGCTCACCCGGGACGGATTATGGCTACACCTTC. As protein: CASSPGTDYGYTF. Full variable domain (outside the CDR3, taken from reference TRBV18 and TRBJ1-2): NAGVMQNPRHLVRRRGQEARLRCSPMKGHSHVYWYRQLPEEGLKFMVYLQKENIIDESGMPKERFSAEFPKEGPSILRIQQVVRGDSAAYFCASSPGTDYGYTFGSGTRLTVV.

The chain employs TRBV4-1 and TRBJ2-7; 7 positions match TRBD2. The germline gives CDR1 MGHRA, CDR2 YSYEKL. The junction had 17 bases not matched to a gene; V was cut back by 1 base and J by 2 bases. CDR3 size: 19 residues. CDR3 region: CASSQAATGSVREAYEQYF. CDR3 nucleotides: TGCGCCAGCAGCCAAGCTGCCACGGGTAGCGTCCGGGAGGCCTACGAGCAGTACTTC.

This CDR3 is CASKPRAGGYGYTF. The CDR3 DNA reads as TGTGCCAGCAAGCCCCGGGCAGGGGGCTATGGCTACACCTTC. The V and J genes are TRBV6-8 and TRBJ1-2; 7 bases map to TRBD1. The CDR3 totals 14 residues. Per the germline V gene, CDR1 is MNHGY and CDR2 is SAAAGT. The junction had 9 bases not matched to a gene; V was cut back by 7 bases and J by 4 bases.

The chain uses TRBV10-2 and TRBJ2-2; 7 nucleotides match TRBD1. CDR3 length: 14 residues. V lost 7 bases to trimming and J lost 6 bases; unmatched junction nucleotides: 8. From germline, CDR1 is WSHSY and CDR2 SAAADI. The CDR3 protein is CASKGARNSGELFF. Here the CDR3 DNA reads TGCGCCAGCAAGGGGGCGCGTAATTCCGGGGAGCTGTTTTTT.

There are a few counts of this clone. The CDR3 is CASSPRGLAGLQETQYF. In DNA, the CDR3 is TGTGCCAGCAGCCCTCGCGGGCTAGCGGGGCTTCAAGAGACCCAGTACTTC. V and J are TRBV9 and TRBJ2-5; 9 bases line up with TRBD2. This CDR3 comprises 17 residues. The ends lost 4 bases at V and 2 bases at J; junction bases unmatched: 12. CDR1 is SGDLS, CDR2 YYNGEE, per germline.

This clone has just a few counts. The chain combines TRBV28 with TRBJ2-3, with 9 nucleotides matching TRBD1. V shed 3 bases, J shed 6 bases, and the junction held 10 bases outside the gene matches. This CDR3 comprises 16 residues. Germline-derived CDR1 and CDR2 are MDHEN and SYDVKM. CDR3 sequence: CASSFSGTGTSDTQYF. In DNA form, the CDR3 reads TGTGCCAGCAGTTTTTCCGGGACAGGGACATCGGATACGCAGTATTTT.

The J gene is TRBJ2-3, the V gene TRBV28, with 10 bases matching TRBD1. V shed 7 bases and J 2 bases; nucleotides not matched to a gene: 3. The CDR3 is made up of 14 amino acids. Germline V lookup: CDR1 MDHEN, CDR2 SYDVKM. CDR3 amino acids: CASTGTGVTDTQYF. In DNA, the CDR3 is TGTGCCAGCACCGGGACAGGGGTCACAGATACGCAGTATTTT.

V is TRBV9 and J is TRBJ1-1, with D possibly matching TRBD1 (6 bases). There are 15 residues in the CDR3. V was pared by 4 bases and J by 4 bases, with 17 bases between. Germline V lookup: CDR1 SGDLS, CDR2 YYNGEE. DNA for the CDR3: TGTGCCAGCAGCCCCCTGGACCGAGGGGGCACTGAAGCTTTCTTT. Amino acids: CASSPLDRGGTEAFF.

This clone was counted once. CDR3 region: CASSLGQVSNEQFF. CDR3 nucleotides: TGCGCCAGCAGCCTAGGACAGGTTAGCAATGAGCAGTTCTTC. The J gene is TRBJ2-1, the V gene TRBV5-1; 7 bases are shared with TRBD1. This CDR3 region has 14 residues. Germline V gene lookup returns CDR1 SGHRS and CDR2 YFSETQ. The V segment lost 4 bases and the J segment 6 bases; nucleotides outside the gene matches: 7.

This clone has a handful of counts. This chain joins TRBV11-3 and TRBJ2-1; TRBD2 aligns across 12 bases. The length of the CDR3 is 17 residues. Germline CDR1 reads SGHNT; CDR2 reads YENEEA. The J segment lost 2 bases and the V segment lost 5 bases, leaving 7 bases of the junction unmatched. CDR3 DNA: TGTGCCAGCAGCCGCAGGACTAGCGGGACGGCCTACAATGAGCAGTTCTTC. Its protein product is CASSRRTSGTAYNEQFF.

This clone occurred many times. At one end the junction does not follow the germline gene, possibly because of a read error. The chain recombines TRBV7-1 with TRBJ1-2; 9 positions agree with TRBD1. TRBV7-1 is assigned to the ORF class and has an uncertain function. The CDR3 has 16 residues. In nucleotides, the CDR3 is TGTGCCAGCAGCTCCCCGAGGGGGGGACAGGGCCATCCCCGGGTCTTC. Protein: CASSSPRGGQGHPRVF.